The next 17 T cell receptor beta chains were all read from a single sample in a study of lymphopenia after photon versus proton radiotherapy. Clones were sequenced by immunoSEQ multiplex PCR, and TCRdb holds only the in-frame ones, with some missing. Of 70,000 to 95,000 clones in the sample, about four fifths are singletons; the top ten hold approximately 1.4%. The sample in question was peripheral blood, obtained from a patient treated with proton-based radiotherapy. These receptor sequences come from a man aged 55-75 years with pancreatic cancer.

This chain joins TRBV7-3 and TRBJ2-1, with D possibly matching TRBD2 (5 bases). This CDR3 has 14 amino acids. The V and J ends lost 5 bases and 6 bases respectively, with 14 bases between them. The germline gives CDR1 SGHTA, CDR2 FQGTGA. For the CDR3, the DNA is TGTGCCAGCAGCCCTAGCCGGGGAACCAATGAGCAGTTCTTC. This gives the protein CASSPSRGTNEQFF. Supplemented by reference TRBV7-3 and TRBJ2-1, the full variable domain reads GAGVSQTPSNKVTEKGKYVELRCDPISGHTALYWYRQSLGQGPEFLIYFQGTGAADDSGLPNDRFFAVRPEGSVSTLKIQRTERGDSAVYLCASSPSRGTNEQFFGPGTRLTVL.

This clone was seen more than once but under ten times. CDR3 residues: CASSEYRGATEAFF. The DNA of the CDR3 is TGTGCCAGCAGTGAATATCGGGGGGCCACTGAAGCTTTCTTT. This chain links TRBV25-1 with TRBJ1-1, with D tentatively TRBD1 (6 bases). Germline V gene data show CDR1 as MGHDK and CDR2 as SYGVNS. Between the trimmed V and J ends, which lost 0 bases and 4 bases, there was a span of 9 bases. The CDR3 runs to 14 residues.

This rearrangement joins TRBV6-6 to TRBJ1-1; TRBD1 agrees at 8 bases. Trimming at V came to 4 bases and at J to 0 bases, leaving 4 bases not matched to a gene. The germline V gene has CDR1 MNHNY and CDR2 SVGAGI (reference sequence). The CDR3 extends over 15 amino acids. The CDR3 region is CASSSPGQVNTEAFF. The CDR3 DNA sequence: TGTGCCAGCAGTTCGCCGGGACAGGTGAACACTGAAGCTTTCTTT.

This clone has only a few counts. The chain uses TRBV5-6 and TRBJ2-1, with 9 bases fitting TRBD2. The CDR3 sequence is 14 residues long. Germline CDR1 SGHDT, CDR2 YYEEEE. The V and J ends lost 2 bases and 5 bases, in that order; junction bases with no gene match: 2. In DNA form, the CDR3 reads TGTGCCAGCAGCTTAGGGACTAGCAACAATGAGCAGTTCTTC. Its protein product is CASSLGTSNNEQFF. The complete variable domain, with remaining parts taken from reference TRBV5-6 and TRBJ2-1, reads DAGVTQSPTHLIKTRGQQVTLRCSPKSGHDTVSWYQQALGQGPQFIFQYYEEEERQRGNFPDRFSGHQFPNYSSELNVNALLLGDSALYLCASSLGTSNNEQFFGPGTRLTVL.

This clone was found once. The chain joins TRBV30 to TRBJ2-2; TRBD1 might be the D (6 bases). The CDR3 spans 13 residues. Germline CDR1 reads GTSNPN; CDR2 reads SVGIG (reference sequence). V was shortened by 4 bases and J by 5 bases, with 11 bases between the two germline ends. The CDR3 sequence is CAWTMGATGELFF. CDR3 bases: TGTGCCTGGACGATGGGGGCTACCGGGGAGCTGTTTTTT. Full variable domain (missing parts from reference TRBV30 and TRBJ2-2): SQTIHQWPATLVQPVGSPLSLECTVEGTSNPNLYWYRQAAGRGLQLLFYSVGIGQISSEVPQNLSASRPQDRQFILSSKKLLLSDSGFYLCAWTMGATGELFFGEGSRLTVL.

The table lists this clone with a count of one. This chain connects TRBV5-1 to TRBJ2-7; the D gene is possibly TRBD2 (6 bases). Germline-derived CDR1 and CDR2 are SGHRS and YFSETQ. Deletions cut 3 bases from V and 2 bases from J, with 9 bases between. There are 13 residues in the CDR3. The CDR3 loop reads CASSSREAYEQYF. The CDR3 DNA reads TGCGCCAGCAGCTCCAGGGAGGCCTACGAGCAGTACTTC.

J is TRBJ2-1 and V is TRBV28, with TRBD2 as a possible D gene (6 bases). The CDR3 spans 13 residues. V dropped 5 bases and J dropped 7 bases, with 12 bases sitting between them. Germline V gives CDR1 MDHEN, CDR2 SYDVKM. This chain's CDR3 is CASSVGGGNEQFF. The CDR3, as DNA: TGTGCCAGCAGTGTCGGAGGAGGGAATGAGCAGTTCTTC.

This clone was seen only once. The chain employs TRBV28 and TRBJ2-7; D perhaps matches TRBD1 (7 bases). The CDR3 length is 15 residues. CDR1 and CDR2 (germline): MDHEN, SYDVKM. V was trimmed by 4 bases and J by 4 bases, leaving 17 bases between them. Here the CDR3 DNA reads TGTGCCAGCAGTTCCGTCCGACAGGGACTTTACGAGCAGTACTTC. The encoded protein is CASSSVRQGLYEQYF.

The CDR3 here is CASSPAYRGYGYTF. CDR3 in DNA: TGTGCCAGCAGTCCGGCGTACAGGGGCTATGGCTACACCTTC. The chain recombines TRBV28 with TRBJ1-2; 7 nucleotides line up with TRBD1. This CDR3 is built from 14 residues. CDR1 and CDR2 from the germline V gene are MDHEN and SYDVKM. J lost 4 bases, V lost 5 bases, and 7 bases had no gene match.

The CDR3 DNA is TGTGCCAGCAGCGACGGGACAGGGAGGAGGCTTTACGCTTTCTTT. It yields the protein CASSDGTGRRLYAFF. V and J are TRBV6-1 and TRBJ1-1; 9 bases are shared with TRBD1. Germline V gives CDR1 MNHNS, CDR2 SASEGT. The V gene end was trimmed by 6 bases and the J gene end by 11 bases; junction bases not matched to a gene: 16. This CDR3 contains 15 residues.

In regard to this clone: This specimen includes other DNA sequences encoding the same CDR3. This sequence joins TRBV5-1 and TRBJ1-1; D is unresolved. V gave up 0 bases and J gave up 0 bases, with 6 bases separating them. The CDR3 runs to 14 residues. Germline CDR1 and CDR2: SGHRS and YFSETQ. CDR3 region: CASSLVGMNTEAFF. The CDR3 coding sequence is TGCGCCAGCAGCTTGGTTGGTATGAACACTGAAGCTTTCTTT.

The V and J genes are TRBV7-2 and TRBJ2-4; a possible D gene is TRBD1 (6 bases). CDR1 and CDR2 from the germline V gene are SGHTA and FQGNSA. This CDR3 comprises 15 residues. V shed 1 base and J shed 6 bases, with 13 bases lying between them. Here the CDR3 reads CASSLVAQGINIQYF. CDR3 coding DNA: TGTGCCAGCAGCTTAGTGGCACAGGGAATAAACATTCAGTACTTC.

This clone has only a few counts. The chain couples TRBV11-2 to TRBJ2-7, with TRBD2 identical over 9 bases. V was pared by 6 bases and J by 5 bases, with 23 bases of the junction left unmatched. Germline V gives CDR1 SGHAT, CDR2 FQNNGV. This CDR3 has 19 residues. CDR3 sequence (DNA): TGTGCCAGCAGACACTACCGGGCCCCTCATAGCGGGAGTACGAACGAGCAGTACTTC. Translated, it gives CASRHYRAPHSGSTNEQYF.

DNA of the CDR3: TGCGCCAGCAGCCAAGAGGTAAACTATGGCTACACCTTC. Amino acid sequence: CASSQEVNYGYTF. This sequence joins TRBV4-3 and TRBJ1-2; no reliable D call. The CDR3 consists of 13 residues. CDR1 and CDR2 (germline): LGHNA, YSLEER. V gave up 0 bases and J gave up 2 bases, with 4 bases separating them.

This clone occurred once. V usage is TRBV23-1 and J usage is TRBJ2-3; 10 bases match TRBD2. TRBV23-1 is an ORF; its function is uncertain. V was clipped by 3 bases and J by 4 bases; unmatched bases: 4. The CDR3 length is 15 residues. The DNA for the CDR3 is TGCGCCAGCAGTCACGGACTAGCGGTTGCAGATACGCAGTATTTT. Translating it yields CASSHGLAVADTQYF.

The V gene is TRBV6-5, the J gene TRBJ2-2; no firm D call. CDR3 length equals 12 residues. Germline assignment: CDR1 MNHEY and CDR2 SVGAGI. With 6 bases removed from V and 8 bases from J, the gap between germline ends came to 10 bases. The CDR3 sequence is CASSYTQGELFF. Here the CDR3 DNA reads TGTGCCAGCAGCTATACCCAAGGGGAGCTGTTTTTT.

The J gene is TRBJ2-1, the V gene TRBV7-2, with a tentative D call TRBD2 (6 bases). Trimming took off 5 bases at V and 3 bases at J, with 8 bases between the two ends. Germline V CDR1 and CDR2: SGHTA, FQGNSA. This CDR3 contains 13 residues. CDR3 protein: CASSPGGYNEQFF. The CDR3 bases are TGTGCCAGCAGCCCCGGGGGCTACAATGAGCAGTTCTTC.